This TCR beta chain is drawn from a study of radiotherapy plus CTLA-4 blockade in lung cancer. Study as a whole: Among patients, about 17% showed objective responses, and over 30% had disease control.

Remarks on this clone: What it binds is not known.

Points from the study as a whole: Per reports, early blood T cell clone dynamics, plus interferon-beta, forecast response most strongly. In blood, TCR clones derived from the tumor expanded after radiotherapy plus ipilimumab.

This CDR3 contains 19 residues. Germline V CDR1 and CDR2: LNHDA, SQIVND (reference sequence). The junction had 16 bases not matched to a gene; V was cut back by 5 bases and J by 0 bases. Generated by immunoSEQ multiplex PCR, the TCRdb table keeps only in-frame clones and is missing some. The table includes tens of thousands of clones, about 88% detected once. Lung cancer patients with chemo-refractory metastatic non-small-cell disease were given focal radiation plus CTLA-4 blockade with ipilimumab. The receptor comes from a human donor with non-small cell lung cancer that progressed on radiotherapy plus ipilimumab. The starting material was peripheral blood, obtained from a patient treated with radiotherapy plus ipilimumab. The rearrangement links TRBV19 to TRBJ1-5; 7 bases are a match to TRBD1. In DNA form, the CDR3 reads TGTGCCAGTAGTTCTCCCCGGGGCAGGGGGGGATATAGCAATCAGCCCCAGCATTTT. Amino acid sequence: CASSSPRGRGGYSNQPQHF.